Following are 4 T cell receptor beta chains from one sample sequenced in a study of cytomegalovirus exposure and HLA in healthy donors. The primer mix had 60 Vbeta and 13 Jbeta primers. Clones were sequenced by immunoSEQ multiplex PCR, and TCRdb holds only the in-frame ones, with some missing. The sample lists approximately 140,000 clones; over 60% were seen once. Sequenced sample: PBMCs. The receptors here all came from a man aged 35 to 55 in good health and CMV-seropositive.

The chain joins TRBV7-9 to TRBJ2-7, with no clear D. Germline V gives CDR1 SEHNR, CDR2 FQNEAQ (reference sequence). The CDR3 runs to 13 residues. Trimming removed 5 bases from V and 3 bases from J, with 11 bases in between. CDR3 in amino acids: CASSLRQDYEQYF. CDR3 DNA: TGTGCCAGCAGCCTCCGGCAGGACTACGAGCAGTACTTC.

The genes are TRBV7-2 and TRBJ1-2; D gene uncertain. Germline V gene lookup returns CDR1 SGHTA and CDR2 FQGNSA. This CDR3 has 16 amino acids. V was trimmed by 5 bases and J by 6 bases, leaving 22 bases between them. The CDR3 nucleotides read TGTGCCAGCAGCGTTTTAGGGTCCGGATCGGGGAATGGCTACACCTTC. Protein sequence: CASSVLGSGSGNGYTF.

The sample holds one count of this clone. This sequence joins TRBV18 and TRBJ2-2, with 11 bases lining up with TRBD1. Germline V lookup: CDR1 KGHSH, CDR2 LQKENI. Trimming removed 6 bases from V and 3 bases from J; junction bases left unmatched: 3. This CDR3 region has 15 residues. The CDR3 here is CASSDRGLDTGELFF. In DNA form, the CDR3 reads TGTGCCAGCTCGGACAGGGGGCTCGACACCGGGGAGCTGTTTTTT.

As for this clone: At one end, the junction sequence differs from germline, possibly due to a read error. This chain connects TRBV7-9 to TRBJ2-5, with 13 bases fitting TRBD2. Germline CDR1 is SEHNR and CDR2 is FQNEAQ (reference sequence). The CDR3 has 17 residues. CDR3 DNA sequence: TGTTCCAGCAGCTCGGGACTAGCGGGGTTTTACCAAGAGACCCAGTACTTC. Translating it yields CSSSSGLAGFYQETQYF.